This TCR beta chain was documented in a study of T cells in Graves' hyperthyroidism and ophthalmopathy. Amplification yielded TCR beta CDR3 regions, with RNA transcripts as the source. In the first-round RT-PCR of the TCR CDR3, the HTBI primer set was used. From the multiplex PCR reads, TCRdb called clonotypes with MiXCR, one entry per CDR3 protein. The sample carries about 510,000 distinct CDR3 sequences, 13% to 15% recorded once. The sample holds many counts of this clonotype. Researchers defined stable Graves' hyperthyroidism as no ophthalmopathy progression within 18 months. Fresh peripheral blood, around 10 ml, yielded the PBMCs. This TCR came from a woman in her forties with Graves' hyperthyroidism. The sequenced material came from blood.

CDR3 sequence: CASSPTPGHIYNEQFF. The CDR3 nucleotides are TGCGCCAGCAGCCCGACACCGGGACACATTTACAATGAGCAGTTCTTC. The chain links TRBV5-1 to TRBJ2-1; a possible D gene is TRBD1 (6 bases). Trimming cost V 4 bases and J 4 bases, with 18 bases left between them. The CDR3 has 16 residues. CDR1 and CDR2 from the germline V gene are SGHRS and YFSETQ.